The clone carrying this TCR beta chain was found a few times. The antigen is undetermined. Time point of the sample: week 11, during vaccination. Doses consisted of 300 ug of mutant IDH1 20-mer peptide each, paired with topical imiquimod. The astrocytomas were IDH1-mutant, ATRX-negative, and WHO grade 3 or 4. Trimming took off 0 bases at V and 6 bases at J, with 12 bases between the two ends. This CDR3 region has 16 residues. Per the germline V gene, CDR1 is MGHRA and CDR2 is YSYEKL. Only in-frame clones appear in the TCRdb table, and some are missing; sequencing was by immunoSEQ multiplex PCR. The table lists about 130,000 clones, just under 80% of them singletons. The data belong to a study of a mutant IDH1 vaccine in newly diagnosed glioma.

The receptor was isolated from a man between 40 and 49 years old with glioma. The material sequenced was PBMCs, taken from a glioma patient whose treatment included an IDH1 peptide vaccine. V usage is TRBV4-1 and J usage is TRBJ1-6; D might be TRBD1 (6 bases). CDR3 sequence (DNA): TGCGCCAGCAGCCAAGATTTGGCAGGGGCTAATTCACCCCTCCACTTT. It is translated as CASSQDLAGANSPLHF.